The sample holds a few counts of the clone carrying this T cell receptor beta chain. Its antigen is not known. Treatment here: some 20 received Ad26.COV2.S at low or high dose, single or two shots; roughly 5 received placebo; per-sample allocation not given. Vaccine and placebo recipients were sampled on day 63 after the first injection. The administered vaccine (an Ad26 vector) expressed Wuhan-strain SARS-CoV-2 spike. Germline CDR1 reads SQVTM; CDR2 reads ANQGSEA. Trimming stripped 7 bases from V and 3 bases from J, with 18 bases between. The CDR3 sequence is 14 residues long. Libraries were prepared by immunoSEQ multiplex PCR; TCRdb keeps only in-frame clonotypes and omits some of them. Here the sample spans 300,000 to 400,000 clones, more than 75% being singletons. This entry is derived from a study of Ad26.COV2.S vaccination and SARS-CoV-2 variants. Study details: Administration of Ad26.COV2.S was intramuscular, either once or twice 56 days apart. Overall study findings and caveats: There was reportedly substantial breadth in spike-specific CD8+ and CD4+ T cell responses after vaccination.

This clonotype originated in a person aged 18-65 years who received the Ad26.COV2.S COVID-19 vaccine or a placebo. The chain employs TRBV29-1 and TRBJ2-5; D may correspond to TRBD1 or TRBD2 (6 bases each). The specimen comprised peripheral blood, sampled in a trial of Ad26.COV2.S vaccine versus placebo. This CDR3 reads CSDSGDTGKETQYF. Written as DNA, the CDR3 is TGCAGCGACTCGGGGGACACCGGTAAAGAGACCCAGTACTTC.